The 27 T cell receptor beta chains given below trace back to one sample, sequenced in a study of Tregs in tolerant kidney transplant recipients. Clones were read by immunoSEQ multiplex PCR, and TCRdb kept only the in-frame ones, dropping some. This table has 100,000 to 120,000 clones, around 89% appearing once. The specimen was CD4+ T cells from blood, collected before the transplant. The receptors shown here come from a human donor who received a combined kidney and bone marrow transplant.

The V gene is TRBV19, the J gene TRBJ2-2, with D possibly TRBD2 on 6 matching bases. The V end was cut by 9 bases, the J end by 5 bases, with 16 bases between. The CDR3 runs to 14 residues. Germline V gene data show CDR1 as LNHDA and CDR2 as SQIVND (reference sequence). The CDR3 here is CASRAAGGTGELFF. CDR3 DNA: TGTGCCAGCCGCGCGGCCGGGGGTACCGGGGAGCTGTTTTTT.

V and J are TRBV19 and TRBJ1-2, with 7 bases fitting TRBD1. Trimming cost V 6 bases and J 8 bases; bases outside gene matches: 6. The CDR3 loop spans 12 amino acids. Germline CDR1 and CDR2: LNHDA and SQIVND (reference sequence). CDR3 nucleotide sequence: TGTGCCAGTAGCCTAACAGGGGTCGGCTACACCTTC. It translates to CASSLTGVGYTF.

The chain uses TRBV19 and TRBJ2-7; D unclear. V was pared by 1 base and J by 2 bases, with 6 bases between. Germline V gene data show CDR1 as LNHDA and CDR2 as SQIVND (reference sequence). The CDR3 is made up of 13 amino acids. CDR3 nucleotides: TGTGCCAGTAGTATAGGCACAACCTACGAGCAGTACTTC. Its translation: CASSIGTTYEQYF.

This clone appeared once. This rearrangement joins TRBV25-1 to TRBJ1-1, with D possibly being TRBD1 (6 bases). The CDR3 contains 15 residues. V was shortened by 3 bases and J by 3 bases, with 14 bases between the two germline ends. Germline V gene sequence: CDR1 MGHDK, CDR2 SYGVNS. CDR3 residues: CASSDPFQGYTEAFF. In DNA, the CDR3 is TGTGCCAGCAGTGACCCTTTTCAGGGGTACACTGAAGCTTTCTTT.

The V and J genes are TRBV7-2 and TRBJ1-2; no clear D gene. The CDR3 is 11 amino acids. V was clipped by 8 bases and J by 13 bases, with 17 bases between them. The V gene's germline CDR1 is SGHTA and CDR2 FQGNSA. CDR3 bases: TGTGCCAGCGGCTGGGCCTCCGCCTTCACCTTC. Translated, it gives CASGWASAFTF. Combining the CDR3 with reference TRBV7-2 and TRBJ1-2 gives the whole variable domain GAGVSQSPSNKVTEKGKDVELRCDPISGHTALYWYRQSLGQGLEFLIYFQGNSAPDKSGLPSDRFSAERTGGSVSTLTIQRTQQEDSAVYLCASGWASAFTFGSGTRLTVV.

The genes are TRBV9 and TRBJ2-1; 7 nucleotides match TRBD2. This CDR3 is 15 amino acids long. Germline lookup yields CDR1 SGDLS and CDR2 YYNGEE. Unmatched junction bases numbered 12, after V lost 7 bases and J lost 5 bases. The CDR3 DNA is TGTGCCAGCGCCCCGAGCGGGACGTACAACAATGAGCAGTTCTTC. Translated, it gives CASAPSGTYNNEQFF.

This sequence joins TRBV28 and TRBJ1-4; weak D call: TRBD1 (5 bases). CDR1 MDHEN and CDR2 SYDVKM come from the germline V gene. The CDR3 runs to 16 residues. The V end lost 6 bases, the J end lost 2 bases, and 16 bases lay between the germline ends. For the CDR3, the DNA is TGTGCCAGCAGGAAATTTTCAGGGCACACTAATGAAAAACTGTTTTTT. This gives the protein CASRKFSGHTNEKLFF.

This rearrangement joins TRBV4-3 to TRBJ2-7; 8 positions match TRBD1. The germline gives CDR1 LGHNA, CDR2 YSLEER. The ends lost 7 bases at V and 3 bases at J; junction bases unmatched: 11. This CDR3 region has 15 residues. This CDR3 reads CASKYDRTGNYEQYF. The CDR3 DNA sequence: TGCGCCAGCAAATATGACAGGACAGGGAACTACGAGCAGTACTTC.

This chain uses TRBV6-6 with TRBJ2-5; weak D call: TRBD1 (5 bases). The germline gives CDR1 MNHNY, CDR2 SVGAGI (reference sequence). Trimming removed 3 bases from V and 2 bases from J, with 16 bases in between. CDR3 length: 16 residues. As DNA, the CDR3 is TGTGCCAGCAGTTATGGTCTCGGACACGCACAAGAGACCCAGTACTTC. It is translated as CASSYGLGHAQETQYF.

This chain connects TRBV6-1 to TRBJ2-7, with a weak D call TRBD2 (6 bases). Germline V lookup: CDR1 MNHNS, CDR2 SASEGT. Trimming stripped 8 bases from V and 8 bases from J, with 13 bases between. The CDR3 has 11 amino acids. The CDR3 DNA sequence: TGTGCCAGCCGAGCGGGTTTAAAGCAGTACTTC. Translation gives CASRAGLKQYF.

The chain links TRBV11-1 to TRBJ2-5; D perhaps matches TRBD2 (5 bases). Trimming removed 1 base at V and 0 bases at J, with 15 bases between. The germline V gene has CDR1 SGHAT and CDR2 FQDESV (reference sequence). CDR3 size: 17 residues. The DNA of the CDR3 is TGTGCCAGCAGCTTAGTGGGCGGCAGGACTTACCAAGAGACCCAGTACTTC. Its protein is CASSLVGGRTYQETQYF. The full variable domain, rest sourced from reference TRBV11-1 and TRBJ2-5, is EAEVAQSPRYKITEKSQAVAFWCDPISGHATLYWYRQILGQGPELLVQFQDESVVDDSQLPKDRFSAERLKGVDSTLKIQPAELGDSAMYLCASSLVGGRTYQETQYFGPGTRLLVL.

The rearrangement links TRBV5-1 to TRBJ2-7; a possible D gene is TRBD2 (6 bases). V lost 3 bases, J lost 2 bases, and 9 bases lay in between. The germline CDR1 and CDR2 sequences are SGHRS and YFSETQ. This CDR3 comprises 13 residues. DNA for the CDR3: TGCGCCAGCAGCTACGGGGGAGCCTACGAGCAGTACTTC. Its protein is CASSYGGAYEQYF. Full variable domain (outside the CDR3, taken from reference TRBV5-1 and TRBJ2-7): KAGVTQTPRYLIKTRGQQVTLSCSPISGHRSVSWYQQTPGQGLQFLFEYFSETQRNKGNFPGRFSGRQFSNSRSEMNVSTLELGDSALYLCASSYGGAYEQYFGPGTRLTVT.

CDR3 bases: TGTGCCAGCAGCTTAGCAGCGGGGGTACCCACAGATACGCAGTATTTT. This encodes CASSLAAGVPTDTQYF. The chain is built from TRBV5-6 and TRBJ2-3, with TRBD2 matching 8 bases. The V and J ends lost 2 bases and 2 bases, in that order; junction bases with no gene match: 7. Germline-derived CDR1 and CDR2 are SGHDT and YYEEEE. The CDR3 is 16 residues long.

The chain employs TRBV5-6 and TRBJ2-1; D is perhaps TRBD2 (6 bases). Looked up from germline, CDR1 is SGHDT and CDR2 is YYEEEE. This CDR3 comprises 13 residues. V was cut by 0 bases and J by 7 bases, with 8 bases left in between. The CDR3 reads CASSLVGGNEQFF. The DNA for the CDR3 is TGTGCCAGCAGCTTGGTCGGAGGGAATGAGCAGTTCTTC.

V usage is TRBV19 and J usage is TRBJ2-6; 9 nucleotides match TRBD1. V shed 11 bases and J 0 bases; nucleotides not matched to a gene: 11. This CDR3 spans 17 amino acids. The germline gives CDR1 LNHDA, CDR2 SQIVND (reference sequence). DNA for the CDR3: TGTGCCGTGAAGGGGGACAGGGAGGACTCTGGGGCCAACGTCCTGACTTTC. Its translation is CAVKGDREDSGANVLTF.

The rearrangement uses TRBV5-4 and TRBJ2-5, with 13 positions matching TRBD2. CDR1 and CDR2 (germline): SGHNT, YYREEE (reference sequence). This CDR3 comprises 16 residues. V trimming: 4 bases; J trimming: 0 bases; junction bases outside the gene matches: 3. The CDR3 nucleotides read TGTGCCAGCAGCCCTGGGACTAGCGGGGACCAAGAGACCCAGTACTTC. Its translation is CASSPGTSGDQETQYF.

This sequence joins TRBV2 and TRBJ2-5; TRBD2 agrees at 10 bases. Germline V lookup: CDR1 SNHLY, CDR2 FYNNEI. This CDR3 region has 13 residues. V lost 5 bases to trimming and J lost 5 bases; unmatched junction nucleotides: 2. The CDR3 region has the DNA TGTGCCAGCAGTACTAGCGGGGCGGAGACCCAGTACTTC. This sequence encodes CASSTSGAETQYF. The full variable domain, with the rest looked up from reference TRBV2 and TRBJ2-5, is EPEVTQTPSHQVTQMGQEVILRCVPISNHLYFYWYRQILGQKVEFLVSFYNNEISEKSEIFDDQFSVERPDGSNFTLKIRSTKLEDSAMYFCASSTSGAETQYFGPGTRLLVL.

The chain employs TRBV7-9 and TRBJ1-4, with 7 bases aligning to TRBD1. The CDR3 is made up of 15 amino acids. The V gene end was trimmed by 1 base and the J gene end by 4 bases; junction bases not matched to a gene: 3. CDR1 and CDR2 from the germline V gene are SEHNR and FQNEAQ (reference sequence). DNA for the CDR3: TGTGCCAGCAGCTTAGGGGACAGCCTTAATGAAAAACTGTTTTTT. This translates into CASSLGDSLNEKLFF.

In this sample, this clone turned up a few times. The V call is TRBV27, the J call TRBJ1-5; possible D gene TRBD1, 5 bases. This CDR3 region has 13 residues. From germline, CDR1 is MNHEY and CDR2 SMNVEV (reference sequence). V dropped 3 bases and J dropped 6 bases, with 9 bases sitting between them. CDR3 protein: CASSLQGGQPQHF. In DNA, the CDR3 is TGTGCCAGCAGTTTGCAGGGAGGTCAGCCCCAGCATTTT.

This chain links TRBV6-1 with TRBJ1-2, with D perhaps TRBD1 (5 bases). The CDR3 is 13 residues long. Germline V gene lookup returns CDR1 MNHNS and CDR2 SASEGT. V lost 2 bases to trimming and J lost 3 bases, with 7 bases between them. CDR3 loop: CASSESRDYGYTF. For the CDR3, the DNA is TGTGCCAGCAGTGAATCCAGGGACTATGGCTACACCTTC.

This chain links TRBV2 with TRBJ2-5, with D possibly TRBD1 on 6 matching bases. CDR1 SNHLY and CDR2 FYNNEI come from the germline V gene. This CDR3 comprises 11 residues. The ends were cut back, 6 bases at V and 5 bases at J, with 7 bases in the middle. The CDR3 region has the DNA TGTGCCAGCAGACAGGGCGAGACCCAGTACTTC. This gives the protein CASRQGETQYF.

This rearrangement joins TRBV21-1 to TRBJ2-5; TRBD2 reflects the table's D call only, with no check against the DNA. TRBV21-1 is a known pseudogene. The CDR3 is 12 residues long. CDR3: CASSKGPVPQYF. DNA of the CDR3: TGTGCCAGCAGCAAAGGCCCGGTCCCCCAGTACTTC.

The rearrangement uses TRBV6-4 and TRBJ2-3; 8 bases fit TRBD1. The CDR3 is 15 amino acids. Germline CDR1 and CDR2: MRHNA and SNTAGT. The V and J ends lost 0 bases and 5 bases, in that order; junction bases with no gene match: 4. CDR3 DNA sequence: TGTGCCAGCAGTGACTCCGGACAGGGTGGAGATACGCAGTATTTT. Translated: CASSDSGQGGDTQYF.

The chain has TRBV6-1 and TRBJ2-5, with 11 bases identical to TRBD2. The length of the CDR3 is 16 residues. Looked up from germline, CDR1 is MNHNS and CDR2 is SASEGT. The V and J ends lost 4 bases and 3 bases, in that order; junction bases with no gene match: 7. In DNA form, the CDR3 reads TGTGCCAGCAGTGGGACCCTGACTAGCGGGGAAGAGACCCAGTACTTC. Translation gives CASSGTLTSGEETQYF.

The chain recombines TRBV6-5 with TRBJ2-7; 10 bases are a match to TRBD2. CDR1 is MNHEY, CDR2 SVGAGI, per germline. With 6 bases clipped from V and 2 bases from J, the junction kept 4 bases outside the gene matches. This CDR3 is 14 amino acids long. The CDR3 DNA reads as TGTGCCAGCAGACGAACTAGCGGGGCCTACGAGCAGTACTTC. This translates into CASRRTSGAYEQYF.

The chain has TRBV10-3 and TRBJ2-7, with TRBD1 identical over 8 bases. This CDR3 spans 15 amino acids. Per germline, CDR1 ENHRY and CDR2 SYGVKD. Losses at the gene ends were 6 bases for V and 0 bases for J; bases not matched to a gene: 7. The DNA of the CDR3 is TGTGCCATCAGGGCCCCAGGGGGCCACTCCTACGAGCAGTACTTC. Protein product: CAIRAPGGHSYEQYF.

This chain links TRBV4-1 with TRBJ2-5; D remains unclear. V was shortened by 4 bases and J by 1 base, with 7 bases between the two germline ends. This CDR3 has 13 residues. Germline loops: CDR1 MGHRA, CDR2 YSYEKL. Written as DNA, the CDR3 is TGCGCCAGCAGCCGAGGTCTCCAAGAGACCCAGTACTTC. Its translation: CASSRGLQETQYF.